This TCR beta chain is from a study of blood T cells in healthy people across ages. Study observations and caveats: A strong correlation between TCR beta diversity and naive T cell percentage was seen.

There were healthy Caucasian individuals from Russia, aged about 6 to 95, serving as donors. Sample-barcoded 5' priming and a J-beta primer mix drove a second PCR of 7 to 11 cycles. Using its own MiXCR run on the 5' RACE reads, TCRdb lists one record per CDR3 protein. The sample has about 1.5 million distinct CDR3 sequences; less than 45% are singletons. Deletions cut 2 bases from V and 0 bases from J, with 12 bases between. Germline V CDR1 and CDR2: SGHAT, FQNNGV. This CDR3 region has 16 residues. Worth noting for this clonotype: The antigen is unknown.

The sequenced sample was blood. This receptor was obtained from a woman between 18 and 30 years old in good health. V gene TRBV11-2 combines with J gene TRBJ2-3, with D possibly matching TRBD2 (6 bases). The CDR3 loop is CASSLIRGTSTDTQYF. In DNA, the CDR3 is TGTGCCAGCAGCTTAATCCGGGGGACTAGCACAGATACGCAGTATTTT.